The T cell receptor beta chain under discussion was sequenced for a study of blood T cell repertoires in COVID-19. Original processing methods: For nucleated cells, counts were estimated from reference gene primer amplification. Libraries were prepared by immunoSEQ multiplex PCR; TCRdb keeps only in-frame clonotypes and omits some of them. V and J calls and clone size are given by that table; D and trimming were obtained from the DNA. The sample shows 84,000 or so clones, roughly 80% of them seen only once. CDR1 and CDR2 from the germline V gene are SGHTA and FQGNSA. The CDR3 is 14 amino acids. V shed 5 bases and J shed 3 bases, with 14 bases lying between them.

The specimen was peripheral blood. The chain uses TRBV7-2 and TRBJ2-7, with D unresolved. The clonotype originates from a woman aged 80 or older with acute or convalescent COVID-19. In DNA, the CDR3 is TGTGCCAGCAGCCAGGCCGAGCCGTACTACGAGCAGTACTTC. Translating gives CASSQAEPYYEQYF.